This T cell receptor beta chain comes out of a study of CD8+ T cells in alopecia areata. Study context: The study gave tofacitinib for 6 to 18 months, then 6 months off drug. Patients given treatment had severity scored by the percentage of scalp area affected.

V lost 7 bases, J lost 4 bases, and 12 bases stayed unmatched. Germline CDR1 and CDR2: LNHDA and SQIVND (reference sequence). The CDR3 contains 16 residues. Extraction and reverse transcription of RNA yielded cDNA as the sequencing template. Assay: immunoSEQ multiplex PCR; the TCRdb copy retains only in-frame clones and omits some. The table has fewer than 200,000 clones, 50% to 65% seen once. The treatment denotes: oral pan-JAK inhibitor, 5-10 mg twice daily. Notes on the study in general: While tofacitinib was given, many expanded lesional clones persisted in scalp and blood.

This clone appeared a few times. The antigen is undetermined. The TCR was taken from a human donor with alopecia areata. Sequencing was performed on CD4+ T cells sorted from blood, taken at week 24, from a patient treated with tofacitinib. The V call is TRBV19, the J call TRBJ2-3; 9 nucleotides match TRBD1. The CDR3, as DNA: TGTGCCAGTAACACACCGGGACAGGGAATAGCAGATACGCAGTATTTT. Translation gives CASNTPGQGIADTQYF.